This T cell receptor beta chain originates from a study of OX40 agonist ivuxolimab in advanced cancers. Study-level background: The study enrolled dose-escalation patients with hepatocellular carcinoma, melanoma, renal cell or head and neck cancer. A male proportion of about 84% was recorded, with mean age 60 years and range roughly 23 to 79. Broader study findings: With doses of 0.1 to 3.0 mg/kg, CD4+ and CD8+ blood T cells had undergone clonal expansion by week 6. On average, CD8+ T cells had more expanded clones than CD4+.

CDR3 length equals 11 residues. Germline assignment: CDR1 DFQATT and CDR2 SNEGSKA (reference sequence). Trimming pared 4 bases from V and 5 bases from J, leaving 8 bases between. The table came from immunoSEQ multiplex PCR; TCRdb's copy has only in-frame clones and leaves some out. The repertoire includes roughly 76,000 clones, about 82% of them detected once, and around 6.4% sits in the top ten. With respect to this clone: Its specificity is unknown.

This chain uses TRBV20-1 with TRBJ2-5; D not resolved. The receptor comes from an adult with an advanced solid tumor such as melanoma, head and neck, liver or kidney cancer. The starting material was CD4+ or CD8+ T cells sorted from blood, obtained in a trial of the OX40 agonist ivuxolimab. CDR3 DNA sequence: TGCAGTGCTACCCCCCTGGAGACCCAGTACTTC. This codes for CSATPLETQYF.